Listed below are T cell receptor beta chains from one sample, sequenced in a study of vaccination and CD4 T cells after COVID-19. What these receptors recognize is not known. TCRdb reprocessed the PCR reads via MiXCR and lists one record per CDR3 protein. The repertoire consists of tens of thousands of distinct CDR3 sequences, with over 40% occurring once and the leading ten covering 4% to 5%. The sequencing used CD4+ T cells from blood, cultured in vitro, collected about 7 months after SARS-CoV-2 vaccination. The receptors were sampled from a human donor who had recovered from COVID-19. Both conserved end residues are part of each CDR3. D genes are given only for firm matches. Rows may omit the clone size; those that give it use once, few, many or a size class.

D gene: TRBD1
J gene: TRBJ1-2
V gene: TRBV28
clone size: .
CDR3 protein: CASSPPLGGGYGYGYTF
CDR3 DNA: TGTGCCAGCAGTCCCCCTTTGGGAGGGGGCTATGGCTATGGCTACACCTTC

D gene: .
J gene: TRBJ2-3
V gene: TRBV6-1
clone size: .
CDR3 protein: CASSGTFSDTQYF
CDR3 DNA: TGTGCCAGCAGTGGGACATTCTCAGATACGCAGTATTTT

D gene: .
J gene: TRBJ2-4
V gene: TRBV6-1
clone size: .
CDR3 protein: CASTDEGRLAKNIQYF
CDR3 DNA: TGTGCCAGCACCGACGAAGGGAGGTTAGCCAAAAACATTCAGTACTTC

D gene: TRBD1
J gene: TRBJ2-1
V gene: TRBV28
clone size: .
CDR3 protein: CASSLWGTGDGYNEQFF
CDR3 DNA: TGTGCCAGCAGTTTATGGGGGACAGGGGATGGGTACAATGAGCAGTTCTTC

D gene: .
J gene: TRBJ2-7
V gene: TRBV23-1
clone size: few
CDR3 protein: CASTGQAGRYEQYF
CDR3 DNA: TGCGCCAGCACGGGGCAGGCAGGCCGCTACGAGCAGTACTTC

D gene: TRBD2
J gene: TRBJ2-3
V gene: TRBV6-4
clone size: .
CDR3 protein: CASSDSRETDTQYF
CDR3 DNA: TGTGCCAGCAGTGACTCGCGGGAGACAGATACGCAGTATTTT

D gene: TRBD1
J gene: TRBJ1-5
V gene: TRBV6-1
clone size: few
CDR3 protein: CASTLYWTGTASNQPQHF
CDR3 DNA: TGTGCCAGCACTCTCTATTGGACCGGGACAGCTAGCAATCAGCCCCAGCATTTT

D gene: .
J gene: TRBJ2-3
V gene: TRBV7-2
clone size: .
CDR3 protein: CASSWRFFRAPDTQYF
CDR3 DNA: TGTGCCAGCAGCTGGAGGTTCTTTCGGGCCCCAGATACGCAGTATTTT

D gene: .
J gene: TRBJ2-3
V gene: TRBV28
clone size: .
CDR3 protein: CASSLWGLGTDTQYF
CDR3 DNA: TGTGCCAGCAGTTTATGGGGGTTAGGCACAGATACGCAGTATTTT

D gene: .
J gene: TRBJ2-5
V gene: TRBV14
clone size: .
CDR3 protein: CASSQFLSETQYF
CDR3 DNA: TGTGCCAGCAGCCAATTTTTGTCCGAGACCCAGTACTTC

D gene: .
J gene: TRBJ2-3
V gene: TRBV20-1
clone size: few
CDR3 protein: CSGESTDTQYF
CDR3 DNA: TGCAGTGGGGAGTCCACAGATACGCAGTATTTT

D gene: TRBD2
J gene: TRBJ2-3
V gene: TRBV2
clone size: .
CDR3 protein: CASRGLASTDTQYF
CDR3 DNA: TGTGCCAGCAGGGGACTAGCTAGCACAGATACGCAGTATTTT

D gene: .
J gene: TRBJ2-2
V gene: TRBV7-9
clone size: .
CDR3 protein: CAGSRTTNTGELFF
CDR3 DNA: TGTGCGGGCAGTAGGACAACGAACACCGGGGAGCTGTTTTTT

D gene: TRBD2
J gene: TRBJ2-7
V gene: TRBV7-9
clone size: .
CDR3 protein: CASSFSGKLEQYF
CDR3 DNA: TGTGCCAGCAGCTTTAGCGGGAAGCTCGAGCAGTACTTC

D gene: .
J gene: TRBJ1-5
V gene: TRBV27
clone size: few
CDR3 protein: CASSHGSGHQPQHF
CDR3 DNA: TGTGCCAGCTCACACGGTTCGGGGCATCAGCCCCAGCATTTT

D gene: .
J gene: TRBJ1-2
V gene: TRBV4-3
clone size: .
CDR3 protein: CASSSDRNYGYTF
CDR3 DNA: TGCGCCAGCAGCAGCGACAGAAACTATGGCTACACCTTC

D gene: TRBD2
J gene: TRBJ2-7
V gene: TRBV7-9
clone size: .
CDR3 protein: CASSLELAGGNEQYF
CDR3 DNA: TGTGCCAGCAGCTTAGAATTAGCGGGAGGTAACGAGCAGTACTTC

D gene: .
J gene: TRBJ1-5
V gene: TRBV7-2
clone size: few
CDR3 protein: CASSLAPPGLSNQPQHF
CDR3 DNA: TGTGCCAGCAGCCTCGCCCCACCCGGTTTAAGCAATCAGCCCCAGCATTTT

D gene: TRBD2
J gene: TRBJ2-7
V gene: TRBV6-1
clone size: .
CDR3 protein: CASSPTGGVDEQYF
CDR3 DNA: TGTGCCAGCAGCCCAACTGGGGGGGTAGACGAGCAGTACTTC

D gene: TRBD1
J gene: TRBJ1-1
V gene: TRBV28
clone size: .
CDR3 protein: CASRLSTGGVNTEAFF
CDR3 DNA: TGTGCCAGCAGACTCTCTACAGGGGGGGTGAACACTGAAGCTTTCTTT

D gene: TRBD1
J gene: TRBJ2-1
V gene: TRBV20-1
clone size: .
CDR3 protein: CSARTGDNEQFF
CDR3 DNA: TGCAGTGCTCGGACAGGGGACAATGAGCAGTTCTTC

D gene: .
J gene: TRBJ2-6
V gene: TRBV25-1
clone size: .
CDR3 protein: CASSAPGANVLTF
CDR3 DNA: TGTGCCAGCAGTGCTCCTGGGGCCAACGTCCTGACTTTC

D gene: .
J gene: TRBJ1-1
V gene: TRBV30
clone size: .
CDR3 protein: CAWSPGLRNTEAFF
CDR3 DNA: TGTGCCTGGAGCCCCGGACTTCGGAACACTGAAGCTTTCTTT

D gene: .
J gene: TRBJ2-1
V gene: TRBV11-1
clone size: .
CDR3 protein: CASSTRRGSYNEQFF
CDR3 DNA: TGTGCCAGCAGCACCCGCCGAGGCTCCTACAATGAGCAGTTCTTC

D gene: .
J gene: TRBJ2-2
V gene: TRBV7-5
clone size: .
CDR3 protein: CISVSEARTGCPGELFF
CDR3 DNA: .

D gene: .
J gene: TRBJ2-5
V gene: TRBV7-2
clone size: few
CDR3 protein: CASQETQYF
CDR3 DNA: TGTGCCAGTCAAGAGACCCAGTACTTC

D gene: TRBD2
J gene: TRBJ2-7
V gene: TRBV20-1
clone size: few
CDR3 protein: CSASIAGGPGEQYF
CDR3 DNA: TGCAGTGCTAGTATAGCGGGAGGGCCTGGCGAGCAGTACTTC

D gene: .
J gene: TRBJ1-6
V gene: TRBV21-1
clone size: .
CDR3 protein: CAIRPRGSPLHF
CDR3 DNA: TGTGCCATAAGGCCCAGAGGTTCACCCCTCCACTTT